The clone carrying this T cell receptor (beta chain) was observed a handful of times. As yet, its antigen is unknown. The data are from a study of response to subunit inactivated influenza vaccine. General study points: Authors suggested few new T cells are recruited by each seasonal influenza vaccination.

The V segment lost 6 bases and the J segment 7 bases; nucleotides outside the gene matches: 6. Germline V gene lookup returns CDR1 WNHNN and CDR2 SYGVQD (reference sequence). This CDR3 spans 14 amino acids. TCRdb independently ran MiXCR on the RT-PCR reads; one entry per CDR3 protein. Counted here are more than 450,000 distinct CDR3 sequences, 7.6% occurring once; the ten biggest clones make up 10% to 15%. This clonotype was obtained from a man between 50 and 69 years old who received an inactivated influenza vaccine. Sequencing used PBMCs from blood, obtained about 23 months after vaccination. J is TRBJ1-6 and V is TRBV10-1; TRBD1 aligns across 7 bases. The CDR3 region has the DNA TGCGCCAGCAGCTTGGACAGGAGAAATTCACCCCTCCACTTT. It codes for CASSLDRRNSPLHF.